This T cell receptor (beta chain) was observed in a study of T-cell reconstitution after alpha-beta-depleted transplantation in children. Study-wide findings and caveats: About two months after transplant, alpha-beta T cells reportedly came from several hundred expanded graft clones. Some patients' high day-60 TCRbeta diversity was traced to surviving recipient T cells and thymic progenitors. Newly generated T cells supplied most T-cell counts and diversity one year post-transplant.

The germline V gene has CDR1 MDHEN and CDR2 SYDVKM. The CDR3 is 14 amino acids. V lost 4 bases and J 8 bases, leaving 15 bases between the germline ends. This sample's TCRbeta library carried unique molecular identifier barcodes. Each CDR3 protein gets one entry after TCRdb re-called the PCR reads with MiXCR. The sample yields 95,000 to 120,000 distinct CDR3 sequences, approximately 6% seen once. A note on this clonotype: Its matching antigen is unknown.

The material sequenced was PBMCs, mostly from graft donor cells, taken 360 days after TCRalphabeta/CD19-depleted stem cell transplant. The source is a male patient under 10 years old who had a stem cell transplant for acute lymphoblastic leukemia, so the T cells may come from the graft donor. The chain joins TRBV28 to TRBJ2-1; tentative D call: TRBD1 (6 bases). CDR3: CASSWAFQGYEQFF. As DNA, the CDR3 is TGTGCCAGCAGTTGGGCCTTTCAGGGGTATGAGCAGTTCTTC.